The TCR beta chain under discussion was sequenced for a study of cytomegalovirus exposure and HLA in healthy donors. Germline assignment: CDR1 LNHDA and CDR2 SQIVND (reference sequence). This CDR3 is 13 amino acids long. V was pared by 8 bases and J by 5 bases, with 10 bases between. Whole-study findings and limits: Reports showed the classifier diagnosing cytomegalovirus status with high specificity and sensitivity. In a later analysis, TCR beta V- and J-gene trimming showed a link to a missense DCLRE1C variant. Later, an analysis showed that TCR beta chains associated with HLA were more clonally expanded than others that were equally common.

Use of 60 Vbeta and 13 Jbeta primers characterized the PCR. Data came from immunoSEQ multiplex PCR; TCRdb stores just in-frame clones and leaves some out. Of 90,000 to 120,000 clones in the sample, 80% to 90% were seen once. Healthy bone marrow donors supplied every sample. Comments on this clone: As yet, its antigen is unknown.

Material for sequencing was PBMCs. This TCR came from a woman between 18 and 30 years old in good health and CMV-seronegative. The V gene is TRBV19, the J gene TRBJ1-6, with D hard to call. The CDR3 DNA sequence: TGTGCCAGTGGCCAGCTAGATAATTCACCCCTCCACTTT. Translation gives CASGQLDNSPLHF.